The rows below give T cell receptor beta chains drawn from one sample of a study of T cell repertoires in cytomegalovirus infection. TCRdb ran MiXCR on the reads and lists one entry per CDR3 protein. The sample records around 740,000 distinct CDR3 sequences, roughly a third being singletons. Sequencing was performed on PBMCs. The receptor set was obtained from a human donor in good health (CMV status not recorded). Some clones in this sample may be carry-over from other donors' samples. CDR3s include the opening cysteine and the closing phenylalanine or tryptophan. The D gene is left open where the match is weak. Only some rows state a clone size, as once, few, many or a class for expanded clones.

>TRBD2|.|TRBV6-5|TRBJ2-1
CASSYPLAGYNEQFF
TGTGCCAGCAGTTACCCCCTAGCGGGGTACAATGAGCAGTTCTTC
>TRBD1|.|TRBV20-1|TRBJ2-7
CSASGTGAAYEQYF
TGCAGTGCCTCCGGGACAGGGGCTGCGTACGAGCAGTACTTC
>.|once|TRBV19|TRBJ2-7
CASSPFQSGRFYEQYF
TGTGCCAGTAGTCCATTTCAGAGCGGACGATTCTACGAGCAGTACTTC
>TRBD1|.|TRBV28|TRBJ1-5
CASRTGQGSQPQHF
TGTGCCAGCAGGACCGGACAGGGTAGCCAGCCCCAGCATTTT
>TRBD2|.|TRBV28|TRBJ2-7
CASVHQGAGGYKQYF
TGTGCCAGCGTCCACCAGGGAGCGGGAGGCTATAAGCAGTACTTC
>TRBD1|.|TRBV10-3|TRBJ2-5
CAISNRGETQYF
TGTGCCATCAGCAACAGGGGAGAGACCCAGTACTTC
>.|.|TRBV29-1|TRBJ1-5
CSVARDSGEPQHF
TGCAGCGTCGCCCGGGACTCAGGGGAGCCCCAGCATTTT
>.|few|TRBV20-1|TRBJ1-1
CSARPRTAWRDTEAFF
TGCAGTGCTAGACCACGGACTGCTTGGAGAGACACTGAAGCTTTCTTT
>.|.|TRBV19|TRBJ2-2
CASSRMGSNTGELFF
TGTGCCAGTAGTAGAATGGGAAGTAACACCGGGGAGCTGTTTTTT
>.|many|TRBV7-2|TRBJ1-1
CASSRSDPNTEAFF
TGTGCCAGCAGCCGATCGGACCCTAACACTGAAGCTTTCTTT
>TRBD2|.|TRBV29-1|TRBJ2-7
CSVGASGLYEQYF
TGCAGCGTTGGAGCTAGCGGGCTCTACGAGCAGTACTTC
>TRBD2|few|TRBV27|TRBJ2-1
CASSTGLAGGYNEQFF
TGTGCCAGCAGTACCGGACTAGCGGGAGGGTACAATGAGCAGTTCTTC
>.|.|TRBV5-1|TRBJ2-7
CASSLAGKGSEQYF
TGCGCCAGCAGCTTGGCCGGCAAGGGGTCCGAGCAGTACTTC
>TRBD1|.|TRBV7-2|TRBJ2-7
CASSSGPTGDLYEQYF
TGTGCCAGCAGCTCCGGACCGACAGGGGACCTCTACGAGCAGTACTTC
>.|.|TRBV12-3/TRBV12-4|TRBJ2-3
CASRKSGLAGGADTQYF
TGTGCCAGCAGGAAATCGGGACTCGCCGGGGGCGCAGATACGCAGTATTTT
>.|few|TRBV6-2/TRBV6-3|TRBJ1-1
CASSYGRRKETEAFF
TGTGCCAGCAGTTACGGTCGTCGGAAGGAAACTGAAGCTTTCTTT
>.|many|TRBV12-3/TRBV12-4|TRBJ2-1
CASSLQNFHNEQFF
TGTGCCAGCAGTTTACAAAACTTCCACAATGAGCAGTTCTTC
>.|many|TRBV7-2|TRBJ2-3
CASSPTLKGTDTQYF
TGTGCCAGCAGCCCCACCTTGAAGGGCACAGATACGCAGTATTTT
>TRBD1|few|TRBV4-1|TRBJ1-1
CASSLTGAFSRDTEAFF
TGTGCCAGCAGCCTTACAGGGGCCTTCTCGAGGGACACTGAAGCTTTCTTT
>TRBD1|few|TRBV5-4|TRBJ1-2
CASSIYRGHGYGYTF
TGTGCCAGCAGCATTTACAGGGGGCACGGCTATGGCTACACCTTC
>.|few|TRBV20-1|TRBJ1-2
CSARSGGSYTF
TGCAGTGCTAGGTCGGGGGGGAGCTACACCTTC
>TRBD2|few|TRBV11-2|TRBJ2-1
CASSSGTSGGSNEQFF
TGTGCCAGCAGCTCGGGGACTAGCGGGGGGTCCAATGAGCAGTTCTTC
>TRBD2|few|TRBV7-2|TRBJ2-1
CASSLAGGIEQFF
TGTGCCAGCAGCCTAGCGGGAGGGATTGAGCAGTTCTTC
>TRBD2|.|TRBV5-4|TRBJ2-1
CSSSSTLGLAGLGEQFF
TGTTCCAGCAGCTCAACCTTGGGACTAGCGGGGTTAGGTGAGCAGTTCTTC
>.|.|TRBV12-3/TRBV12-4|TRBJ1-4
CASSLAGPFREKLFF
TGTGCCAGCAGTTTAGCTGGGCCTTTTCGGGAAAAACTGTTTTTT
>.|few|TRBV7-8|TRBJ1-5
CASSSAGPMINQPQHF
TGTGCCAGCAGCTCCGCCGGACCTATGATCAATCAGCCCCAGCATTTT
>.|.|TRBV28|TRBJ1-2
CASKTDSPLRGYTF
TGTGCCAGCAAAACGGACTCCCCTCTAAGGGGCTACACCTTC
>.|.|TRBV6-1|TRBJ2-5
CASSEGVGARAETQYF
TGTGCCAGCAGTGAAGGAGTTGGGGCGCGAGCGGAGACCCAGTACTTC
>TRBD1|few|TRBV12-3/TRBV12-4|TRBJ1-6
CASSRTGGTNSPLHF
TGTGCCAGCAGCCGAACAGGGGGCACGAATTCACCCCTCCACTTT